What follows describes a single TCR beta chain. Pregnant or lactating patients and those with other autoimmune diseases or uncontrolled infections were excluded. PBMCs were density-gradient isolated from about 9.6 ml fresh blood. This sample was taken from a study of Graves' ophthalmopathy and Graves' hyperthyroidism. Amplification targeted the TCR beta CDR3 regions, with RNA transcripts as the source material. HTBI-primed first-round RT-PCR preceded second-round multiplex PCR. TCRdb reanalysed the multiplex PCR reads using MiXCR and keeps one entry per CDR3 protein. This sample has 400,000 to 450,000 distinct CDR3 sequences, with around 21% found just once. The source of this sequence is a woman under 30 with stable Graves' hyperthyroidism. The sequenced material came from peripheral blood.

CDR3: CASSFADSLYEQYF. The DNA of the CDR3 is TGTGCCAGCAGTTTTGCGGACAGCCTCTACGAGCAGTACTTC. The chain employs TRBV27 and TRBJ2-7, with D perhaps matching TRBD1 (6 bases). The V and J ends lost 3 bases and 3 bases respectively, with 12 bases between them. The CDR3 is made up of 14 amino acids. The germline V gene encodes CDR1 MNHEY and CDR2 SMNVEV (reference sequence).